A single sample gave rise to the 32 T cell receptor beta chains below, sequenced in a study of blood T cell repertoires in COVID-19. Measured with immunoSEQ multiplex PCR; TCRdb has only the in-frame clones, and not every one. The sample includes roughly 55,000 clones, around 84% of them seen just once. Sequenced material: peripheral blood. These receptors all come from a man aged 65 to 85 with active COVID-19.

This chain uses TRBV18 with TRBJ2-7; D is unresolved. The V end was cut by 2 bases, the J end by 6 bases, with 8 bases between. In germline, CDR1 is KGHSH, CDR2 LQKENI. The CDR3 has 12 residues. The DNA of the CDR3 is TGTGCCAGCTCACCATCGGTCGGCGAGCAGTACTTC. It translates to CASSPSVGEQYF.

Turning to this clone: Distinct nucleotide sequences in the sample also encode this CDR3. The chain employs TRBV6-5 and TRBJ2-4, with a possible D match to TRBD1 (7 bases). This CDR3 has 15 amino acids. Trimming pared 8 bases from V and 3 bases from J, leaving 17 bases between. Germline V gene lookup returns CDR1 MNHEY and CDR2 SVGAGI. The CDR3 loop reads CASLQGRTGKNIQYF. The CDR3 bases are TGTGCCAGCTTACAGGGGAGGACAGGCAAAAACATTCAGTACTTC.

This CDR3 reads CASSLGTATEAFF. CDR3 nucleotide sequence: TGTGCCAGCAGTTTGGGGACAGCCACTGAAGCTTTCTTT. The chain links TRBV12-3 or TRBV12-4 to TRBJ1-1; 7 nucleotides line up with TRBD1. This CDR3 region has 13 residues. Germline trimming cut 3 bases from V and 4 bases from J; bases unmatched to any gene: 2.

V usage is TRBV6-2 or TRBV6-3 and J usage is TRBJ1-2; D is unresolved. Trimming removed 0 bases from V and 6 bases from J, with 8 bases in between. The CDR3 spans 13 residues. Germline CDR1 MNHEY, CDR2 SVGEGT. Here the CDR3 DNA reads TGTGCCAGCAGTTACTCCAATAGTAATGGCTACACCTTC. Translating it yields CASSYSNSNGYTF.

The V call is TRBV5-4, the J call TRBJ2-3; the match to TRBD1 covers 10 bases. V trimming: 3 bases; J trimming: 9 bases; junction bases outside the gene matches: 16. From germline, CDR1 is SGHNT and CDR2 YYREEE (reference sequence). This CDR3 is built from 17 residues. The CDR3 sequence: CASSSMDRGGSRETQYF. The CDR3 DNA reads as TGTGCCAGCAGCTCCATGGACAGGGGGGGATCGAGGGAGACGCAGTATTTT.

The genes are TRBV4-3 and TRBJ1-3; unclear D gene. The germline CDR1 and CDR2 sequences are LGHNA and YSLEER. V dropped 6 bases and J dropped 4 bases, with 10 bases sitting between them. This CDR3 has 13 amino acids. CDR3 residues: CASSLGRGNTIYF. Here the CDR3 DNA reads TGCGCCAGCAGTCTAGGCCGGGGAAACACCATATATTTT.

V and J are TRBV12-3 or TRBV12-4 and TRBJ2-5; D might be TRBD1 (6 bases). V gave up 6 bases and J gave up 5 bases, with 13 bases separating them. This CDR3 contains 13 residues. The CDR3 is CASRQQGWETQYF. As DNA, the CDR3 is TGTGCCAGCAGGCAACAGGGCTGGGAGACCCAGTACTTC.

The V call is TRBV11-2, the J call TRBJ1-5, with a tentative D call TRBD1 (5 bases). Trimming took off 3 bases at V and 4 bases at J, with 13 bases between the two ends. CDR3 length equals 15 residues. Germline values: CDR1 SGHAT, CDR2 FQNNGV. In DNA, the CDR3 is TGTGCCAGCAGCTTGAGTAGACAGCAAAATCAGCCCCAGCATTTT. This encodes CASSLSRQQNQPQHF. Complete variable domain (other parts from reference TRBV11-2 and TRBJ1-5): EAGVAQSPRYKIIEKRQSVAFWCNPISGHATLYWYQQILGQGPKLLIQFQNNGVVDDSQLPKDRFSAERLKGVDSTLKIQPAKLEDSAVYLCASSLSRQQNQPQHFGDGTRLSIL.

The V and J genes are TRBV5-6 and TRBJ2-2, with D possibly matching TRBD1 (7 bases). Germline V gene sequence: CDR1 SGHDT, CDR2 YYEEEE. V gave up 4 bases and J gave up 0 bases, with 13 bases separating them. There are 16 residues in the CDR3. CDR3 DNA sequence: TGTGCCAGCAGCCTTGGAGGGACAGCGAACACCGGGGAGCTGTTTTTT. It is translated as CASSLGGTANTGELFF.

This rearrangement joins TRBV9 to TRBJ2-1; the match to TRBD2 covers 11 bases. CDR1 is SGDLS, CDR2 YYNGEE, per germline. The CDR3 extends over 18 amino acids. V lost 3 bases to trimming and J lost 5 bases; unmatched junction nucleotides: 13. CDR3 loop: CASSAAWVKGLADNEQFF. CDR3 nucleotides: TGTGCCAGCAGCGCCGCGTGGGTTAAGGGACTAGCGGACAATGAGCAGTTCTTC. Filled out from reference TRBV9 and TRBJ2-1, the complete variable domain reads DSGVTQTPKHLITATGQRVTLRCSPRSGDLSVYWYQQSLDQGLQFLIQYYNGEERAKGNILERFSAQQFPDLHSELNLSSLELGDSALYFCASSAAWVKGLADNEQFFGPGTRLTVL.

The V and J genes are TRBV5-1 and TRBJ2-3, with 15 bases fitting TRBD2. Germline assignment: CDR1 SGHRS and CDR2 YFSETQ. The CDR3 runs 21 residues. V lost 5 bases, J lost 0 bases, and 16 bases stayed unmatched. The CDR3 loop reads CASSFIPGLAGGQRSTDTQYF. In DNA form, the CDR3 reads TGCGCCAGCAGTTTTATACCGGGACTAGCGGGGGGCCAGAGGAGCACAGATACGCAGTATTTT.

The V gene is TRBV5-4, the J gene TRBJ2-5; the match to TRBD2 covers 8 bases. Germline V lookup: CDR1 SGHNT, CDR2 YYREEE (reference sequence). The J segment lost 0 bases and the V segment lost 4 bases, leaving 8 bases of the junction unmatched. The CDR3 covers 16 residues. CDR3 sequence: CASSREGGGHQETQYF. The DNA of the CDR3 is TGTGCCAGCAGCCGCGAGGGCGGGGGGCACCAAGAGACCCAGTACTTC.

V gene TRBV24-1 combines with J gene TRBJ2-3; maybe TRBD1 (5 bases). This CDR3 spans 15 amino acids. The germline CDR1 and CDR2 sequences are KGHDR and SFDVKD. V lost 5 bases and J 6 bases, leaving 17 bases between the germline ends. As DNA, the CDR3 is TGTGCCACCAGTGGGTCGAAAGGGGCCGGGGATACGCAGTATTTT. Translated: CATSGSKGAGDTQYF.

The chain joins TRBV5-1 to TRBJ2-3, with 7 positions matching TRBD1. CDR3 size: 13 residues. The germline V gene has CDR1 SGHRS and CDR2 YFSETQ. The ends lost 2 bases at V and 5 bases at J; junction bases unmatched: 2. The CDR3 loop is CASSLRQGDTQYF. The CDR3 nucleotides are TGCGCCAGCAGCTTAAGACAGGGAGATACGCAGTATTTT.

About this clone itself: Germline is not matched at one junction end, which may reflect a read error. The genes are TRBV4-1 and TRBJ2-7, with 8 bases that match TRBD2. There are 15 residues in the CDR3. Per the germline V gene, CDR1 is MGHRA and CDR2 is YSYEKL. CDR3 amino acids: CASGQGTGLAYEQYF. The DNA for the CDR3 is TGCGCCAGCGGCCAAGGGACCGGACTAGCTTACGAGCAGTACTTC.

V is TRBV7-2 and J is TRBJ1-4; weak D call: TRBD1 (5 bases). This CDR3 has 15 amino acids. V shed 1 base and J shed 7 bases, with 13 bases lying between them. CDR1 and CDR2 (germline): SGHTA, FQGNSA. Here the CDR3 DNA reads TGTGCCAGCAGCTTAGAACCGGGGGTGGGTGAAAAACTGTTTTTT. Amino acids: CASSLEPGVGEKLFF.

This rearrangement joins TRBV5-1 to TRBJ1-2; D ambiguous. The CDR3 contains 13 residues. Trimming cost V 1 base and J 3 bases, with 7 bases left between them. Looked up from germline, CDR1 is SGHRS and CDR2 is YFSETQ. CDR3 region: CASSLMVDYGYTF. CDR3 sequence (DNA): TGCGCCAGCAGCTTGATGGTAGACTATGGCTACACCTTC. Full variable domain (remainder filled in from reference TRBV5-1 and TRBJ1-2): KAGVTQTPRYLIKTRGQQVTLSCSPISGHRSVSWYQQTPGQGLQFLFEYFSETQRNKGNFPGRFSGRQFSNSRSEMNVSTLELGDSALYLCASSLMVDYGYTFGSGTRLTVV.

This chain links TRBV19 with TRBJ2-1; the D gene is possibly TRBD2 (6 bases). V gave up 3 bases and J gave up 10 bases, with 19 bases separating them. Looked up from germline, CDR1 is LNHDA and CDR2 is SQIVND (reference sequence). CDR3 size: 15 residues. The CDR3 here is CASSIGDWLYEEQFF. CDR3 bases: TGTGCCAGTAGTATCGGGGACTGGCTGTATGAGGAGCAGTTCTTC.

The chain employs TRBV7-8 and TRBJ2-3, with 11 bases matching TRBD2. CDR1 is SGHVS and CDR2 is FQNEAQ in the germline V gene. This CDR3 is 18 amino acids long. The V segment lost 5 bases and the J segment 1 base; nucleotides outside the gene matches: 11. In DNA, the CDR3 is TGTGCCAGCAGCCTACTAGCGGGGGTCACGGTGGGCACAGATACGCAGTATTTT. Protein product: CASSLLAGVTVGTDTQYF. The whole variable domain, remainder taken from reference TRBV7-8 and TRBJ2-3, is GAGVSQSPRYKVAKRGQDVALRCDPISGHVSLFWYQQALGQGPEFLTYFQNEAQLDKSGLPSDRFFAERPEGSVSTLKIQRTQQEDSAVYLCASSLLAGVTVGTDTQYFGPGTRLTVL.

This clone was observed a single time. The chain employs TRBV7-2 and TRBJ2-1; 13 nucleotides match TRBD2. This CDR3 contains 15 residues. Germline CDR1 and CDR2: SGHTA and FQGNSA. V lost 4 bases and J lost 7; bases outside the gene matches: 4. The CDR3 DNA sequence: TGTGCCAGCAGCTCACTAGCGGGGGGGCCTAATGAGCAGTTCTTC. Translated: CASSSLAGGPNEQFF.

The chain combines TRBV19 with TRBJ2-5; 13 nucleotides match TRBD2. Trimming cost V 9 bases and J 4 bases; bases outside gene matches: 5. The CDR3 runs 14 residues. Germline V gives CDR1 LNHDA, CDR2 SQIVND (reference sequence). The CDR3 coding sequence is TGTGCCAGCACTAGCGGGGGGGCGGGAGAGACCCAGTACTTC. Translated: CASTSGGAGETQYF.

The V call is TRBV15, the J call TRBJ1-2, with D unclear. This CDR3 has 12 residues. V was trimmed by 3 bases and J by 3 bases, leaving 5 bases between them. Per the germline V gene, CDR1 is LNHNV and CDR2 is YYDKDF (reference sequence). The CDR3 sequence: CATSRRHYGYTF. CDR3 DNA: TGTGCCACCAGCAGGAGGCACTATGGCTACACCTTC.

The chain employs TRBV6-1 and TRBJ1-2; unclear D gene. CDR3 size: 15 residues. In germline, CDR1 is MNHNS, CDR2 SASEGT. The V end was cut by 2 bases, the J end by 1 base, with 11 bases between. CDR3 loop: CASSERRRVNYGYTF. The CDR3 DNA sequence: TGTGCCAGCAGTGAAAGACGACGGGTTAACTATGGCTACACCTTC.

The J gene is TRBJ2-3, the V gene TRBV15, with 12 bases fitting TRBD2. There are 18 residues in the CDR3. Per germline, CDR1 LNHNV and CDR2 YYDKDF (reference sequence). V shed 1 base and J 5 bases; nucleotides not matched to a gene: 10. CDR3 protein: CATSRGGLAGGLRDTQYF. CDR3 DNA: TGTGCCACCAGCAGAGGAGGGCTAGCGGGGGGGTTAAGAGATACGCAGTATTTT.

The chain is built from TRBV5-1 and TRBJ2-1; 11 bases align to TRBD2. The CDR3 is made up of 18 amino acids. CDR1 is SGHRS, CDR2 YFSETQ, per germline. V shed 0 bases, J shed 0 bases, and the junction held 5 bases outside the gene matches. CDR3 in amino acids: CASSLGASGGNSYNEQFF. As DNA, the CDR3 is TGCGCCAGCAGCTTGGGGGCTAGCGGGGGGAACTCCTACAATGAGCAGTTCTTC.

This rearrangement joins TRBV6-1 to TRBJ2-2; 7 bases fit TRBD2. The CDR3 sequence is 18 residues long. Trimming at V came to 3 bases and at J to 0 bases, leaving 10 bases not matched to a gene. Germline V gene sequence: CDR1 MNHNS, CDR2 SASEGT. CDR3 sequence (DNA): TGTGCCAGCAGTGATACAGCGGGAATTTTTACGAACACCGGGGAGCTGTTTTTT. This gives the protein CASSDTAGIFTNTGELFF.

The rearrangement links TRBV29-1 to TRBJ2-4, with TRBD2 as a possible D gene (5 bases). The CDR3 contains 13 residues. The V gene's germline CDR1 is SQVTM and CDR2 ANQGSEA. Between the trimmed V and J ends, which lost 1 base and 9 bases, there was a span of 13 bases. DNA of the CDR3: TGCAGCGTTGAAGGACACTCGGGGAGCATTCAGTACTTC. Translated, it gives CSVEGHSGSIQYF.

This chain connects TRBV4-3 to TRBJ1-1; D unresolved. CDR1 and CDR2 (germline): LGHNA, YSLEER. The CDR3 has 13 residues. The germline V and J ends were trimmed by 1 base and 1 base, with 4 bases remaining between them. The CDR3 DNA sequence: TGCGCCAGCAGCCAAGGGAGGAACACTGAAGCTTTCTTT. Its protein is CASSQGRNTEAFF.

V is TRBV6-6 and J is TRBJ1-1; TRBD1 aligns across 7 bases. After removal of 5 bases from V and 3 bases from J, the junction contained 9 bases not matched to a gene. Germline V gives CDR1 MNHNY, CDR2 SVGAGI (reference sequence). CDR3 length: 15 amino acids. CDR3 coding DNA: TGTGCCAGCAGTCCGTCACAGGGGACATACACTGAAGCTTTCTTT. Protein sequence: CASSPSQGTYTEAFF.

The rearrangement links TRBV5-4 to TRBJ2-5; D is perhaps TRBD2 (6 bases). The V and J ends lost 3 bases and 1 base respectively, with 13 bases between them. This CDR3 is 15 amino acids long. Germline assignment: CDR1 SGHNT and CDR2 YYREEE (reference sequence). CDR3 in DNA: TGTGCCAGCAGCTCAATCCGGGACTTCCAAGAGACCCAGTACTTC. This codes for CASSSIRDFQETQYF.

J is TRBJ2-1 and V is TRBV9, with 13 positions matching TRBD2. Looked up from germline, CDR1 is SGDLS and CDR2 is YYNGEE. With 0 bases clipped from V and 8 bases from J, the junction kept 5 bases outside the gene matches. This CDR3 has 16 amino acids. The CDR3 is CASSVGWTSGGHEQFF. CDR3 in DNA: TGTGCCAGCAGCGTAGGCTGGACTAGCGGGGGCCATGAGCAGTTCTTC.

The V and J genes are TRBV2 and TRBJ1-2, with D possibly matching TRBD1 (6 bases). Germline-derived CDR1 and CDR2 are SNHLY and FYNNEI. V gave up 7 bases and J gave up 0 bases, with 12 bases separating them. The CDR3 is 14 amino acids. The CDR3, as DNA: TGTGCCAGCACTTCGACAGGTGCTAACTATGGCTACACCTTC. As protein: CASTSTGANYGYTF.